This TCR beta chain was found in a study of blood T cell repertoires in COVID-19. Per the authors' pipeline: Reference gene primer amplification yielded estimated nucleated cell counts. TCRdb's table, derived via immunoSEQ multiplex PCR, lists solely in-frame clones and lacks some. The D gene and trimming were derived from the DNA, and the V and J assignments and clone size from that table. Of 150,000 to 200,000 clones in the sample, almost 80% were seen once. Germline CDR1 is MDHEN and CDR2 is SYDVKM. Trimming pared 10 bases from V and 3 bases from J, leaving 15 bases between. This CDR3 region has 13 residues. The recovered donors of Cohort 3 showed two negative PCRs, clearance, or symptom resolution.

The TCR sequence derives from a woman aged 50 to 60 who had recovered from COVID-19. The chain links TRBV28 to TRBJ1-2; D perhaps matches TRBD1 (6 bases). Specimen: PBMCs or T cells enriched from blood (not recorded which). The CDR3 protein is CAINRAHDYGYTF. The CDR3 DNA reads as TGTGCCATAAACAGGGCCCACGACTATGGCTACACCTTC.